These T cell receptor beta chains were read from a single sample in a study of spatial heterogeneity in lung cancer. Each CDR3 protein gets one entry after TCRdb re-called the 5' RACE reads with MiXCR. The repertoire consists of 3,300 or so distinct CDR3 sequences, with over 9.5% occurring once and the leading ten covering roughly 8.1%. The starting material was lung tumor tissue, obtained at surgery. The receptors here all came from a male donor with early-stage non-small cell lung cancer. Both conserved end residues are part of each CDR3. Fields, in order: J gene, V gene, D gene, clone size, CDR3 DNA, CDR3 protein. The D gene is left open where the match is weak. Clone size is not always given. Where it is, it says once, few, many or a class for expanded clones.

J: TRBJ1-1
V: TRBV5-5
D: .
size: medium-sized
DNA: TGTGCCAGCAGCTTGCTGGCTGGAACTGAAGCTTTCTTT
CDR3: CASSLLAGTEAFF

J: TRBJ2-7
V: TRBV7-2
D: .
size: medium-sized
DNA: TGTGCCAGCAGCTTCTGGAGAAGGTACTTC
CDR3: CASSFWRRYF

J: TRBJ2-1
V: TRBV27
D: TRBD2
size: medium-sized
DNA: TGTGCCAGCAGTCCCGCAGCGGGGGGCGATAATGAGCAGTTCTTC
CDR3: CASSPAAGGDNEQFF

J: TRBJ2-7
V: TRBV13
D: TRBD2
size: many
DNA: TGTGCCAGCAGCTCCTCCCCGACTAGCCTCTACGAGCAGTACTTC
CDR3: CASSSSPTSLYEQYF

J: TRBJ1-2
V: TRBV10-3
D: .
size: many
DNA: TGTGCCATCAGTGAGTCGAGCACGAGTGGGGACCGCTACACCTTC
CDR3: CAISESSTSGDRYTF

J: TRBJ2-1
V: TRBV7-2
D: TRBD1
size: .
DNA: TGTGCCAGCAGCTCCGACAGGGGCGGCCACAATGAGCAGTTCTTC
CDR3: CASSSDRGGHNEQFF

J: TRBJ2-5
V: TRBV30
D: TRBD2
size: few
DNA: TGTGCCTGGACGACTAGCGGGGGCCAAGAGACCCAGTACTTC
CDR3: CAWTTSGGQETQYF

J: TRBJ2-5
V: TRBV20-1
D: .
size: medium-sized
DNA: TGCAGTGCTAGCCGTCGGGGAGAGACCCAGTACTTC
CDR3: CSASRRGETQYF

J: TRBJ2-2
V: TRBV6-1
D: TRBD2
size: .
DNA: TGTGCCAGCACCCAGGGACTATCGGTAACCGGGGAGCTGTTTTTT
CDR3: CASTQGLSVTGELFF

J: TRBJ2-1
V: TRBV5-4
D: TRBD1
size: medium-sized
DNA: TGTGCCAGCAGTTTTCCACAGGGGGCGCACAATGAGCAGTTCTTC
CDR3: CASSFPQGAHNEQFF

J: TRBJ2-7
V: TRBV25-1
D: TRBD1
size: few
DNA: TGTGCCAGCAGTGTGACAGGGAACTCCTACGAGCAGTACTTC
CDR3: CASSVTGNSYEQYF

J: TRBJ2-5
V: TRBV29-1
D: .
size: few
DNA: TGCAGCGTTGAAGATCTGACACAAATGGGAGAGACCCAGTACTTC
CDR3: CSVEDLTQMGETQYF

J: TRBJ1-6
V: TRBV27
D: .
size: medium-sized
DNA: TGTGCCAGTACCGGACAGAATAATTCACCCCTCCACTTT
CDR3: CASTGQNNSPLHF

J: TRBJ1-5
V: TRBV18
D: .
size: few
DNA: TGTGCCAGCTCACCACGGGGTAGCAATCAGCCCCAGCATTTT
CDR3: CASSPRGSNQPQHF

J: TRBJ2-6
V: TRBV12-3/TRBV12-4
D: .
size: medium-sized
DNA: TGTGCCAGCAGCCCTCACCAGGGTGCTGGGGCCAACGTCCTGACTTTC
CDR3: CASSPHQGAGANVLTF

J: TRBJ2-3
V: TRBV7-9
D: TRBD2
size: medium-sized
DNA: TGTGCCAGCAGCCCGGGACTAGCGGGGGGGCCAGATACGCAGTATTTT
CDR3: CASSPGLAGGPDTQYF

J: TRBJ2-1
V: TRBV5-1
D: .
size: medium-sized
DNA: TGCGCCAGCACCGTGGGGGGCGGTATAGGCGAGCAGTTCTTC
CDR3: CASTVGGGIGEQFF

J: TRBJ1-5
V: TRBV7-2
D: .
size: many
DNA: TGTGCCAGCAGCTTAGGAGGGGACACTCGCGTTCAGCCCCAGCATTTT
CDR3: CASSLGGDTRVQPQHF

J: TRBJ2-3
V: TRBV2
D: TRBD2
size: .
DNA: TGTGCCAGCAGGTGGACCGGGACTAGGAAGTATTTT
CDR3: CASRWTGTRKYF

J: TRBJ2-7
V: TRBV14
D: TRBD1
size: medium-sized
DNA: TGTGCCAGCAGCCGTGGGACAGGGGGCGAATCCACCACCTACGAGCAGTACTTC
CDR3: CASSRGTGGESTTYEQYF

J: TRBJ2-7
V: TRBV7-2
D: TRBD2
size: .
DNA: TGTGCCAGCAGCTTAGAGCGGGGGGGCTACGAGCAGTACTTC
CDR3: CASSLERGGYEQYF

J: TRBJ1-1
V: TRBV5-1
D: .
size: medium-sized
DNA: TGCGCCAGCAGCAAGATGGACATTCTGAACACTGAAGCTTTCTTT
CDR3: CASSKMDILNTEAFF

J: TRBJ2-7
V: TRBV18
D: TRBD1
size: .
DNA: TGTGCCAGTTCCCTCCGGGACAGGGTGGAGGAGCAGTACTTC
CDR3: CASSLRDRVEEQYF

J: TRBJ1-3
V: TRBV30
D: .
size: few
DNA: TGTGCCTGGAGTGGAGTTTCTCGGGACACCATATATTTT
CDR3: CAWSGVSRDTIYF

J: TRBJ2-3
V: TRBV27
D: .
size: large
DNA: TGTGCCAGCGGGTTCTACACAGATACGCAGTATTTT
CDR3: CASGFYTDTQYF

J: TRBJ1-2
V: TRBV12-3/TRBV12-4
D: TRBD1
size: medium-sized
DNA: TGTGCCAGCAGCTTTGGGACAGCTTCTAACTATGGCTACACCTTC
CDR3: CASSFGTASNYGYTF